This TCR beta chain came from a study of CXCR3-negative and CXCR3-positive naive CD8 T cells. Across the whole study: Summed over all libraries, TRB reads came to 130 million to 150 million, with about 1.5 +/- 0.3 million per library. Study results and limitations: Memory CD8+ T cell repertoires were far less diverse than both naive subsets. CXCR3-expressing naive cells carried TRB CDR3s more hydrophobic than those of CXCR3-negative naive cells. Naive CXCR3-positive and CXCR3-negative cells shared similar TRBV-TRBJ usage, unlike memory cells.

As to this clonotype: Its antigen is currently unknown.

Germline values: CDR1 ENHRY, CDR2 SYGVKD. This CDR3 is 17 amino acids long. By phenotype, naive CD8+ T cells were CD45RO-CCR7+CD27+CD95-. 5' RACE that incorporated UMI labels was used to prepare the TRB cDNA libraries. TCRdb re-called the 5' RACE reads and catalogs CDR3 proteins one per entry, DNA excluded. This table lists about 130,000 distinct CDR3 sequences. The V gene is TRBV10-3, the J gene TRBJ1-5; no DNA is available, so the TRBD1 call from TCRdb remains unchecked. The sequence derives from a human donor in good health. Some clones in this sample may be carry-over from other donors' samples. The sample comprised naive CXCR3+ CD8+ T cells from blood. Sample subset: CD45RO-CCR7+CD27+CD95- naive CD8+ T cells expressing CXCR3 (TNR3+). CDR3 sequence reads: CAISEFGAGRGDQPQHF.